A selection of T cell receptor beta chains follows, all from one sample in a study of blood T cells in healthy people across ages. TCRdb re-analysed the 5' RACE reads in MiXCR, keeping a single row per CDR3 protein. This sample has over 600,000 distinct CDR3 sequences; around 21% occur once, and the top ten carry roughly 3.6%. The material sequenced was blood. Receptors originate from a man between 65 and 80 years old in good health. CDR3s include the opening cysteine and the closing phenylalanine or tryptophan. Fields, in order: D gene, CDR3 length, clone size, V gene, J gene, CDR3 DNA, CDR3 protein. D genes are given only for firm matches. Size values are once, few and many counts, or a class for expanded clones, and some rows have none.

D gene: .; CDR3 length: 14; clone size: once; V gene: TRBV20-1; J gene: TRBJ1-2; CDR3 DNA: TGCAGTGCTAGCCGGATGCCGGCTAACTATGGCTACACCTTC; CDR3 protein: CSASRMPANYGYTF
D gene: TRBD1; CDR3 length: 15; clone size: .; V gene: TRBV24-1; J gene: TRBJ2-1; CDR3 DNA: TGTGCCACCAGTGATTTGGGACAGGGTTCCCATGAGCAGTTCTTC; CDR3 protein: CATSDLGQGSHEQFF
D gene: .; CDR3 length: 13; clone size: .; V gene: TRBV12-3/TRBV12-4; J gene: TRBJ2-7; CDR3 DNA: TGTGCCAGCAGTTTGCACCTCTCCTACGAGCAGTACTTC; CDR3 protein: CASSLHLSYEQYF
D gene: .; CDR3 length: 16; clone size: many; V gene: TRBV7-8; J gene: TRBJ2-7; CDR3 DNA: TGTGCCAGCAGCTTAGAAAGTTCGGGGGATCCCTACGAGCAGTACTTC; CDR3 protein: CASSLESSGDPYEQYF
D gene: .; CDR3 length: 14; clone size: .; V gene: TRBV9; J gene: TRBJ1-2; CDR3 DNA: TGTGCCAGCGCCCTGGGGGTAAAGGATATTGGCTACACCTTC; CDR3 protein: CASALGVKDIGYTF
D gene: .; CDR3 length: 15; clone size: few; V gene: TRBV3-1; J gene: TRBJ2-2; CDR3 DNA: TGTGCCAGCAGCCAAGCCGCGGCGATAACCGGGGAGCTGTTTTTT; CDR3 protein: CASSQAAAITGELFF
D gene: .; CDR3 length: 13; clone size: .; V gene: TRBV29-1; J gene: TRBJ2-7; CDR3 DNA: TGCAGCGTTGATGTCTTGGTCGTCGGAGAGCAGTACTTC; CDR3 protein: CSVDVLVVGEQYF
D gene: TRBD1; CDR3 length: 17; clone size: many; V gene: TRBV20-1; J gene: TRBJ1-6; CDR3 DNA: TGCAGTGCCTTGAATGCCGGGACAGGGGTAAATAATTCACCCCTCCACTTT; CDR3 protein: CSALNAGTGVNNSPLHF
D gene: .; CDR3 length: 14; clone size: .; V gene: TRBV7-2; J gene: TRBJ1-6; CDR3 DNA: TGTGCCAGCAGCACGAGGGGGGGTGATTCACCCCTCCACTTT; CDR3 protein: CASSTRGGDSPLHF
D gene: .; CDR3 length: 15; clone size: many; V gene: TRBV4-1; J gene: TRBJ1-4; CDR3 DNA: TGCGCCAGCAGCCAAGATTATAGGAGGAAGGAAAAACTGTTTTTT; CDR3 protein: CASSQDYRRKEKLFF
D gene: TRBD2; CDR3 length: 15; clone size: .; V gene: TRBV15; J gene: TRBJ2-1; CDR3 DNA: TGTGCCACCAGCAGAAGCGGGAGTTCCTACAATGAGCAGTTCTTC; CDR3 protein: CATSRSGSSYNEQFF
D gene: .; CDR3 length: 16; clone size: few; V gene: TRBV5-6; J gene: TRBJ2-3; CDR3 DNA: TGTGCCAGCAGCCAGGGTTATGGGGCTAGCACAGATACGCAGTATTTT; CDR3 protein: CASSQGYGASTDTQYF
D gene: .; CDR3 length: 13; clone size: few; V gene: TRBV6-6; J gene: TRBJ1-2; CDR3 DNA: TGTGCCAGCAGGGAAGGGACGACTCAATACTACACCTTC; CDR3 protein: CASREGTTQYYTF
D gene: TRBD1; CDR3 length: 15; clone size: .; V gene: TRBV5-1; J gene: TRBJ2-5; CDR3 DNA: TGCGCCAGCAGCTTGCAGGACAGGGGGGGCGAGACCCAGTACTTC; CDR3 protein: CASSLQDRGGETQYF
D gene: .; CDR3 length: 14; clone size: .; V gene: TRBV2; J gene: TRBJ2-3; CDR3 DNA: TGTGCCGGGGGAAGCGGAGCTAGCACAGATGCGCAGTATTTT; CDR3 protein: CAGGSGASTDAQYF
D gene: .; CDR3 length: 14; clone size: few; V gene: TRBV20-1; J gene: TRBJ2-5; CDR3 DNA: TGCAGTTTTCGTAGGGACGCTAGCGTAGAGACCCAGTACTTC; CDR3 protein: CSFRRDASVETQYF
D gene: .; CDR3 length: 13; clone size: .; V gene: TRBV5-1; J gene: TRBJ2-5; CDR3 DNA: TGCGCCAGCAGCTCCACGCCAGGGCAGACCCAGTACTTC; CDR3 protein: CASSSTPGQTQYF
D gene: TRBD1; CDR3 length: 14; clone size: .; V gene: TRBV12-3/TRBV12-4; J gene: TRBJ2-3; CDR3 DNA: TGTGCCAGCACCGACAGGGCTAGCACAGATACGCAGTATTTT; CDR3 protein: CASTDRASTDTQYF
D gene: .; CDR3 length: 13; clone size: .; V gene: TRBV27; J gene: TRBJ1-4; CDR3 DNA: TGTGCCAGCATGGGGGTCCTTGAGAGAAAACTGTTTTTT; CDR3 protein: CASMGVLERKLFF
D gene: .; CDR3 length: 15; clone size: few; V gene: TRBV20-1; J gene: TRBJ2-4; CDR3 DNA: TGCAGTGCTTCATTGACTAACTCTGCCAAAAACATTCAGTACTTC; CDR3 protein: CSASLTNSAKNIQYF
D gene: TRBD1; CDR3 length: 14; clone size: few; V gene: TRBV9; J gene: TRBJ1-2; CDR3 DNA: TGTGCCAGCAGCGCGACAGGGATGAACTATGGCTACACCTTC; CDR3 protein: CASSATGMNYGYTF
D gene: .; CDR3 length: 12; clone size: .; V gene: TRBV7-2; J gene: TRBJ2-7; CDR3 DNA: TGTGCCAGCACCTCAAGGGGGGGTGAGCAGTACTTC; CDR3 protein: CASTSRGGEQYF
D gene: .; CDR3 length: 17; clone size: .; V gene: TRBV5-1; J gene: TRBJ1-4; CDR3 DNA: TGCGCCAGCAGGTTGGGAACTCAGGGGAGTCTTGAGGAAAAACTGTTTTTT; CDR3 protein: CASRLGTQGSLEEKLFF
D gene: TRBD2; CDR3 length: 16; clone size: .; V gene: TRBV2; J gene: TRBJ2-3; CDR3 DNA: TGTGCCAGCAGTGAAGTGTCTAGCGGAAGCACAGATACGCAGTATTTT; CDR3 protein: CASSEVSSGSTDTQYF
D gene: .; CDR3 length: 17; clone size: few; V gene: TRBV12-3/TRBV12-4; J gene: TRBJ2-7; CDR3 DNA: TGTGCCAACAGTTTCGAGAAGGACGCCAGGAGCTCCTACGGGCAGTACTTC; CDR3 protein: CANSFEKDARSSYGQYF
D gene: TRBD2; CDR3 length: 15; clone size: .; V gene: TRBV7-9; J gene: TRBJ2-7; CDR3 DNA: TGTGCCAGCAGCTTCTCTGGCGGGAGGGTCTACGAGCAGTACTTC; CDR3 protein: CASSFSGGRVYEQYF
D gene: .; CDR3 length: 14; clone size: few; V gene: TRBV5-1; J gene: TRBJ2-7; CDR3 DNA: TGCGCCAGCAGCTTGACGGACGGACCCTACGAGCAGTACTTC; CDR3 protein: CASSLTDGPYEQYF
D gene: TRBD2; CDR3 length: 14; clone size: .; V gene: TRBV6-6; J gene: TRBJ2-5; CDR3 DNA: TGTGCCGCCAAGACTAGCGGGGCCCAAGAGACCCAGTACTTC; CDR3 protein: CAAKTSGAQETQYF
D gene: .; CDR3 length: 15; clone size: many; V gene: TRBV10-3; J gene: TRBJ1-3; CDR3 DNA: TGTGCCATCAGTGAGTCACCGAGGTCTGGAAACACCATATATTTT; CDR3 protein: CAISESPRSGNTIYF
D gene: .; CDR3 length: 14; clone size: many; V gene: TRBV7-2; J gene: TRBJ2-7; CDR3 DNA: TGTGCCAGCAGCTTAGGAGGACAGTACGGCGAGCAGTACTTC; CDR3 protein: CASSLGGQYGEQYF
D gene: .; CDR3 length: 13; clone size: .; V gene: TRBV7-2; J gene: TRBJ2-1; CDR3 DNA: TGTGCCAGCAACCCCGGGACACCCAATGAGCAGTTCTTC; CDR3 protein: CASNPGTPNEQFF
D gene: .; CDR3 length: 15; clone size: few; V gene: TRBV2; J gene: TRBJ2-2; CDR3 DNA: TGTGCCAGCAGTGTCCAGGGCGGAGCCACCGGGGAGCTGTTTTTT; CDR3 protein: CASSVQGGATGELFF
D gene: .; CDR3 length: 13; clone size: many; V gene: TRBV29-1; J gene: TRBJ2-7; CDR3 DNA: TGCAGCGTTCTGACGGGAGCGACCTACGAGCAGTACTTC; CDR3 protein: CSVLTGATYEQYF
D gene: TRBD1; CDR3 length: 16; clone size: .; V gene: TRBV6-1; J gene: TRBJ2-7; CDR3 DNA: TGTGCCAGCAGCGATGGTCGGGACAGATTCTCCTACGAGCAGTACTTC; CDR3 protein: CASSDGRDRFSYEQYF
D gene: .; CDR3 length: 14; clone size: many; V gene: TRBV27; J gene: TRBJ2-1; CDR3 DNA: TGTGCCAGCAGTTTAGGGGGGTGGGACAATGAGCAGTTCTTC; CDR3 protein: CASSLGGWDNEQFF
D gene: .; CDR3 length: 14; clone size: many; V gene: TRBV7-2; J gene: TRBJ2-5; CDR3 DNA: TGCGCCAGCAGCTTGGCAGGCTTGAAAGAGACCCAGTACTTC; CDR3 protein: CASSLAGLKETQYF
D gene: .; CDR3 length: 14; clone size: .; V gene: TRBV4-1; J gene: TRBJ2-3; CDR3 DNA: TGCGCCAGCAGCCAACAGTCGTTGACAGATACGCAGTATTTT; CDR3 protein: CASSQQSLTDTQYF
D gene: TRBD1; CDR3 length: 13; clone size: .; V gene: TRBV28; J gene: TRBJ2-1; CDR3 DNA: TGTGCCAGCAGAACCCAGGGGGCGCATGAGCAGTTCTTC; CDR3 protein: CASRTQGAHEQFF
D gene: TRBD1; CDR3 length: 13; clone size: .; V gene: TRBV10-3; J gene: TRBJ1-1; CDR3 DNA: TGTGCCACAGAAGGGACAGGGAACACTGAAGCTTTCTTT; CDR3 protein: CATEGTGNTEAFF
D gene: .; CDR3 length: 14; clone size: once; V gene: TRBV12-3/TRBV12-4; J gene: TRBJ2-3; CDR3 DNA: TGTGCCAGCAGTTTAGCGGCCAACACAGATACGCAGTATTTT; CDR3 protein: CASSLAANTDTQYF
D gene: TRBD1; CDR3 length: 13; clone size: once; V gene: TRBV7-9; J gene: TRBJ1-1; CDR3 DNA: TGTGCCAGCAGCCGACAGGGGGTCGGGGAAGCTTTCTTT; CDR3 protein: CASSRQGVGEAFF
D gene: .; CDR3 length: 15; clone size: .; V gene: TRBV7-6; J gene: TRBJ2-7; CDR3 DNA: TGTGCCAGCAGCTTAGGGCTGGGCTATTCCTACGAGCAGTACTTC; CDR3 protein: CASSLGLGYSYEQYF
D gene: .; CDR3 length: 10; clone size: many; V gene: TRBV28; J gene: TRBJ2-7; CDR3 DNA: TGTGCCAGCGGCCTTGACGAGCAGTACTTC; CDR3 protein: CASGLDEQYF
D gene: TRBD2; CDR3 length: 15; clone size: .; V gene: TRBV7-9; J gene: TRBJ2-1; CDR3 DNA: TGTGCCAGCAGCTTAGAACTAGCGGAATACAATGAGCAGTTCTTC; CDR3 protein: CASSLELAEYNEQFF
D gene: .; CDR3 length: 13; clone size: once; V gene: TRBV5-1; J gene: TRBJ2-5; CDR3 DNA: TGCGCCAGCAATCAGGGTCAAGGGGAGACCCAGTACTTC; CDR3 protein: CASNQGQGETQYF
D gene: .; CDR3 length: 15; clone size: few; V gene: TRBV21-1; J gene: TRBJ1-4; CDR3 DNA: TGTGCCAGCAGCTCGCCGGGCCGAACTAATGAAAAACTGTTTTTT; CDR3 protein: CASSSPGRTNEKLFF
D gene: .; CDR3 length: 15; clone size: many; V gene: TRBV13; J gene: TRBJ2-7; CDR3 DNA: TGTGCCAGCAGCCCGACGCCGGGACATACCTACGAGCAGTACTTC; CDR3 protein: CASSPTPGHTYEQYF
D gene: .; CDR3 length: 11; clone size: few; V gene: TRBV29-1; J gene: TRBJ2-7; CDR3 DNA: TGCAGCGTTCTAGTTCGAGGCGAGCAGTACTTC; CDR3 protein: CSVLVRGEQYF
D gene: TRBD2; CDR3 length: 14; clone size: few; V gene: TRBV3-1; J gene: TRBJ2-4; CDR3 DNA: TGTGCCAGCAGCTCGCGGGAGAGCAAAAACATTCAGTACTTC; CDR3 protein: CASSSRESKNIQYF
D gene: .; CDR3 length: 15; clone size: few; V gene: TRBV6-5; J gene: TRBJ2-4; CDR3 DNA: TGTGCCAGCAGTCGGGCGCACCCGTCGGAGGACATTCAGTACTTC; CDR3 protein: CASSRAHPSEDIQYF
D gene: .; CDR3 length: 11; clone size: .; V gene: TRBV2; J gene: TRBJ2-1; CDR3 DNA: TGTGCCAGCAGTGATGAGGGGGAGCAGTTCTTC; CDR3 protein: CASSDEGEQFF
D gene: TRBD2; CDR3 length: 16; clone size: .; V gene: TRBV9; J gene: TRBJ2-1; CDR3 DNA: TGTGCCAGCAGCGTGGCTGGGAGCGGGATCTACAATGAGCAGTTCTTC; CDR3 protein: CASSVAGSGIYNEQFF
D gene: .; CDR3 length: 14; clone size: .; V gene: TRBV24-1; J gene: TRBJ2-5; CDR3 DNA: TGTGCCACCACCAATCCGGGACTCCAAGAGACCCAGTACTTC; CDR3 protein: CATTNPGLQETQYF
D gene: TRBD1; CDR3 length: 14; clone size: .; V gene: TRBV11-2; J gene: TRBJ1-2; CDR3 DNA: TGTGCCAGCAGCCCTGGGGGACAGTTCCTCGGCTACACCTTC; CDR3 protein: CASSPGGQFLGYTF
D gene: .; CDR3 length: 15; clone size: .; V gene: TRBV6-2/TRBV6-3; J gene: TRBJ2-2; CDR3 DNA: TGTGCCAGCAGTTACCGGGGCCTGAACACCGGGGAGCTGTTTTTT; CDR3 protein: CASSYRGLNTGELFF
D gene: .; CDR3 length: 14; clone size: few; V gene: TRBV29-1; J gene: TRBJ2-1; CDR3 DNA: TGCAGCGTTGAGGGGGTTGGCTCCTACAATGAGCAGTTCTTC; CDR3 protein: CSVEGVGSYNEQFF